This T cell receptor (beta chain) is from a study of radiotherapy plus CTLA-4 blockade in lung cancer. Method: immunoSEQ multiplex PCR; TCRdb's copy keeps in-frame clones and lacks some. Among nearly 15,000 clones listed, under 75% were seen once. This material consisted of peripheral blood, taken from a patient treated with radiotherapy plus ipilimumab. This sequence originates from a human donor with non-small cell lung cancer whose response to radiotherapy plus ipilimumab could not be evaluated.

The DNA for the CDR3 is TGCGCCAGCAGTGGCGGAGTCCAAGAGACCCAGTACTTC. This sequence encodes CASSGGVQETQYF. The chain links TRBV10-2 to TRBJ2-5, with D uncertain. The V gene's germline CDR1 is WSHSY and CDR2 SAAADI. There are 13 residues in the CDR3. V lost 4 bases and J 1 base, leaving 7 bases between the germline ends.